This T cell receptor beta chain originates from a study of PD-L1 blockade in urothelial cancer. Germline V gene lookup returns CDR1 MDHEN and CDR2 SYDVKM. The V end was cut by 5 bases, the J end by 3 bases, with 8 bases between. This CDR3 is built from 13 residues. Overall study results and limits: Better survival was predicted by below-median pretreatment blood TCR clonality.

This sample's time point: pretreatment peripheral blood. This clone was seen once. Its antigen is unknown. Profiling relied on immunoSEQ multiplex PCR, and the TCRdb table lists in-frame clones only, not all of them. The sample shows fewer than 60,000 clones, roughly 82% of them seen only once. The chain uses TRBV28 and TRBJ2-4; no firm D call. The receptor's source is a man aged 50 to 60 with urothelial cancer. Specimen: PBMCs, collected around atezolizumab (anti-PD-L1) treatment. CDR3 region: CASSQLVKNIQYF. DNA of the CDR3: TGTGCCAGCAGTCAATTAGTCAAAAACATTCAGTACTTC.